This T cell receptor (beta chain) originates from a study of CD8 T cells in Susac syndrome (dated by TCRdb to between 2018 and 2021). About the investigation overall: Among the Susac syndrome patients who were sequenced, clinically active disease was present in over 5 and clinical remission was observed in under ten. At blood withdrawal, Susac syndrome patients were either therapy-naive, taking corticosteroids (in some cases with IVIg as well), or taking IVIg alone. The study used repertoire sequencing to test whether antigen drove CD8+ T cell activation and differentiation in Susac syndrome.

High-throughput TCR beta sequencing profiled peripheral blood CD8+ and CD4+ T cells from healthy donors, Susac syndrome patients and multiple sclerosis patients. Susac syndrome patients met recently defined diagnostic criteria for definite or probable disease. Bulk CD8+ and CD4+ T cells were purified magnetically by negative isolation, whereas CD8+ TEMRA cells were enriched by FACS. Blood was drawn into EDTA tubes, processed within 24 hours, and PBMCs were isolated by density gradient centrifugation. PBMCs intended for TCR sequencing were cryopreserved in liquid nitrogen and were subsequently thawed in a 37 degrees C water bath. Purity of sorted or isolated CD4+, CD8+ and CD8+ TEMRA cells was at least 90%. On this clonotype: The specificity of this receptor is unknown. No clone much larger than this one lies a single base away; base qualities are absent.

Deletion took 4 bases off V and 4 bases off J, with a span of 10 bases between the germline ends. CDR1 and CDR2 (LGHNA, YSLEER) derive from the germline V gene. The CDR3 has 13 amino acids, counting the end cysteine and phenylalanine. The CDR3 DNA has 39 bases and is translated from base 1. Study-wide conclusions, independent of this receptor: In the CD4+ T cell repertoire of Susac syndrome patients, clonal expansion was not detected. The study acknowledged that relatively few individuals were included in the TCR sequencing and HLA analysis.

RNA was extracted using the RNeasy kit, and roughly 0.5 to 1 microgram was reverse transcribed with random hexamers. TCR beta CDR3 regions were amplified with the immunoSEQ multiplex PCR assay covering 54 Vbeta and 13 Jbeta segments. PCR amplification bias was corrected using a synthetic template baseline for primer optimization and computational correction. The authors' pipeline ran thus. Reads were annotated to V, D and J genes per IMGT and analyzed with immunoSEQ Analyzer, keeping only productive sequences. Clonality was computed as one minus Shannon entropy normalized by log2 of the number of productive unique sequences. Public and private clones were assessed among the 100 most prevalent clones of each patient and control. A clone was defined as Susac-specific if it was absent from the healthy and MS cohorts, from 950 to 1,300 published viral clones and from other ImmuneACCESS disease sequences. The public reads were run again by TCRdb, first through fastp at Q25 and then through MiXCR, and only productive beta chains were kept. Every entry covers one CDR3 protein and lists the most common genes and DNA from its rows. TCRdb's processing, not the study's, gives the V and J calls here. Within this sample are about 180,000 distinct CDR3 sequences, with 95% to 97% of them counted one time only. The ten biggest clones cover around 0.12% of the sample.

The receptor's source is a human donor with Susac syndrome. The chain uses TRBV4-3 and TRBJ1-1; there is no confident call for the D gene. Material for sequencing was CD4+ T cells from PBMCs. The DNA sequence reads TGCGCCAGCAGCCCACTACCCGGCACTGAAGCTTTCTTT. This gives the protein CASSPLPGTEAFF.